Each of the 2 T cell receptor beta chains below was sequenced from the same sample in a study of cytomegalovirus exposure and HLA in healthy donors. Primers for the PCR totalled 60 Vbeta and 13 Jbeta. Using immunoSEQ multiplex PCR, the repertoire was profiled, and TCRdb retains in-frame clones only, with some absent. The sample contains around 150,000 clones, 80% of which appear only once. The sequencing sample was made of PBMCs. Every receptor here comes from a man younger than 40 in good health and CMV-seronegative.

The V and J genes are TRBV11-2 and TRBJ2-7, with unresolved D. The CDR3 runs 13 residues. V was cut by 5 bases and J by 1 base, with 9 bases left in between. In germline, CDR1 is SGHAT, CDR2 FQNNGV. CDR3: CASSPIRSYEQYF. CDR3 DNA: TGTGCCAGCAGCCCTATACGATCCTACGAGCAGTACTTC. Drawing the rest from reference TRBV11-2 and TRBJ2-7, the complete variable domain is EAGVAQSPRYKIIEKRQSVAFWCNPISGHATLYWYQQILGQGPKLLIQFQNNGVVDDSQLPKDRFSAERLKGVDSTLKIQPAKLEDSAVYLCASSPIRSYEQYFGPGTRLTVT.

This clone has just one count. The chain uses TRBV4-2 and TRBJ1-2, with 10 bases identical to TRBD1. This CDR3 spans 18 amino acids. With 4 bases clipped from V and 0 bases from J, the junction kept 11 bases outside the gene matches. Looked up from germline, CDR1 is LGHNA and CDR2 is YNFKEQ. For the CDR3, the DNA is TGTGCCAGCAGCCCGACAGACAGGGGGCTGGTAACTAACTATGGCTACACCTTC. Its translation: CASSPTDRGLVTNYGYTF.